The 27 T cell receptor beta chains below all came from one sample that was sequenced in a study of shared clonotypes between healthy human individuals. Measured with immunoSEQ multiplex PCR; TCRdb has only the in-frame clones, and not every one. Of some 450,000 clones in the sample, roughly three quarters were seen once. Sequencing was done on a sample of PBMCs. Receptor source: a woman between 35 and 50 years old in good health. Some clones in this sample may be carry-over from other donors' samples.

In this sample, this clone turned up once. The chain combines TRBV7-2 with TRBJ2-7, with 10 positions matching TRBD1. Germline CDR1 reads SGHTA; CDR2 reads FQGNSA. This CDR3 contains 14 residues. V was pared by 5 bases and J by 6 bases, with 7 bases of the junction left unmatched. CDR3 protein: CASSLGTGVGEQYF. CDR3 DNA: TGTGCCAGCAGCCTAGGGACAGGGGTTGGCGAGCAGTACTTC.

The chain links TRBV5-1 to TRBJ2-7, with TRBD1 identical over 8 bases. Trimming cost V 4 bases and J 2 bases; bases outside gene matches: 14. CDR1 is SGHRS, CDR2 YFSETQ, per germline. This CDR3 contains 17 residues. The CDR3 region is CASSSDPKDRATYEQYF. Written as DNA, the CDR3 is TGCGCCAGCAGCAGCGACCCGAAGGACAGGGCCACCTACGAGCAGTACTTC.

This clone was observed many times. This same CDR3 is encoded by further DNA sequences in the sample. This chain joins TRBV7-2 and TRBJ2-7; 7 bases line up with TRBD1. The CDR3 has 17 residues. With 0 bases clipped from V and 3 bases from J, the junction kept 11 bases outside the gene matches. The germline CDR1 and CDR2 sequences are SGHTA and FQGNSA. The CDR3 bases are TGTGCCAGCAGCTTAGCGCTATCAGGGGGTGGTAACTACGAGCAGTACTTC. Its protein is CASSLALSGGGNYEQYF.

This clone was detected many times. The chain has TRBV28 and TRBJ1-1; D is uncertain. CDR3 length equals 15 residues. Germline V lookup: CDR1 MDHEN, CDR2 SYDVKM. V lost 5 bases, J lost 6 bases, and 19 bases lay in between. CDR3 loop: CASSPARGGMAEAFF. CDR3 coding DNA: TGTGCCAGCAGTCCCGCCCGGGGTGGGATGGCTGAAGCTTTCTTT.

This clone appeared a single time. This sequence joins TRBV7-3 and TRBJ2-3; possibly TRBD2 for D (5 bases). This CDR3 has 16 amino acids. The germline V and J ends were trimmed by 5 bases and 5 bases, with 20 bases remaining between them. Germline assignment: CDR1 SGHTA and CDR2 FQGTGA. CDR3 region: CASSPAASGWGDTQYF. CDR3 DNA sequence: TGTGCCAGCAGCCCCGCCGCATCGGGGTGGGGAGATACGCAGTATTTT.

This sequence joins TRBV15 and TRBJ2-7; D unresolved. The CDR3 runs 13 residues. Between the trimmed V and J ends, which lost 5 bases and 0 bases, there was a span of 8 bases. Germline V CDR1 and CDR2: LNHNV, YYDKDF (reference sequence). DNA for the CDR3: TGTGCCACCAGCGATTTTGACTCCTACGAGCAGTACTTC. Protein: CATSDFDSYEQYF.

The gene calls are TRBV10-3 and TRBJ2-1, with TRBD2 matching over 8 bases. The length of the CDR3 is 15 residues. Germline CDR1 ENHRY, CDR2 SYGVKD. The V segment lost 7 bases and the J segment 1 base; nucleotides outside the gene matches: 6. CDR3 coding DNA: TGTGCCATCACTTCGGGAGGGAAGTCCTACAATGAGCAGTTCTTC. Protein sequence: CAITSGGKSYNEQFF.

This clone was seen once. This sequence joins TRBV28 and TRBJ2-2; TRBD2 matches at 11 bases. The V and J ends lost 10 bases and 6 bases, in that order; junction bases with no gene match: 13. Germline CDR1 MDHEN, CDR2 SYDVKM. The CDR3 sequence is 16 residues long. Written as DNA, the CDR3 is TGTGCCACCAACTTGCCGATTAGCGGGAGGGCCGGGGAGCTGTTTTTT. The encoded protein is CATNLPISGRAGELFF.

Concerning this clone itself: Other DNA sequences from this sample encode an identical CDR3 as well. The chain has TRBV28 and TRBJ2-5; D is unclear. The CDR3 runs to 13 residues. The ends were cut back, 0 bases at V and 5 bases at J, with 7 bases in the middle. Per the germline V gene, CDR1 is MDHEN and CDR2 is SYDVKM. CDR3 DNA: TGTGCCAGCAGTTTATGGGGTGGTGAGACCCAGTACTTC. Translated, it gives CASSLWGGETQYF.

This clone was seen at least ten times. The chain is built from TRBV7-2 and TRBJ2-1; maybe TRBD1 (5 bases). Germline V gene lookup returns CDR1 SGHTA and CDR2 FQGNSA. This CDR3 is 11 amino acids long. The V end lost 11 bases, the J end lost 7 bases, and 12 bases lay between the germline ends. CDR3 DNA: TGTGCCTCCCGCCGACAGAATGAGCAGTTCTTC. Amino acid sequence: CASRRQNEQFF.

CDR3 in amino acids: CASSVPDYHYEQYF. The CDR3 nucleotides are TGTGCCAGCAGCGTCCCGGACTACCACTACGAGCAGTACTTC. The V gene is TRBV9, the J gene TRBJ2-7; maybe TRBD2 (6 bases). V shed 2 bases and J shed 3 bases, with 12 bases lying between them. The CDR3 sequence is 14 residues long. CDR1 and CDR2 from the germline V gene are SGDLS and YYNGEE.

The rearrangement uses TRBV7-9 and TRBJ2-1; TRBD1 aligns across 9 bases. Trimming removed 4 bases from V and 15 bases from J; junction bases left unmatched: 4. Germline assignment: CDR1 SEHNR and CDR2 FQNEAQ (reference sequence). This CDR3 spans 11 amino acids. The CDR3 DNA reads TGTGCCAGCAGCTCGGGACAGGGTCCGTTCTTC. Translated: CASSSGQGPFF.

In regard to this clone: A read error is likely here: a far larger clone is one base away. The same CDR3 arises from other DNA sequences in this sample as well. Written as DNA, the CDR3 is TGCGCCAGCAGTCAGTCCCTCGGGGGAGCAAACACCATATATTTT. It translates to CASSQSLGGANTIYF. V gene TRBV4-1 combines with J gene TRBJ1-3; D is possibly TRBD1 (5 bases). The CDR3 extends over 15 amino acids. V was trimmed by 6 bases and J by 6 bases, leaving 18 bases between them. Germline CDR1 reads MGHRA; CDR2 reads YSYEKL.

This chain joins TRBV11-2 and TRBJ1-1; D perhaps matches TRBD1 (6 bases). Germline values: CDR1 SGHAT, CDR2 FQNNGV. Trimming pared 5 bases from V and 3 bases from J, leaving 16 bases between. This CDR3 is 15 amino acids long. The CDR3 protein is CASSPGGGWDTEAFF. Written as DNA, the CDR3 is TGTGCCAGCAGCCCAGGTGGGGGCTGGGACACTGAAGCTTTCTTT.

About this clone itself: A much larger clone lies a single base off, so this may be a read error. The CDR3 region is CASSAGQSYEQYF. CDR3 in DNA: TGTGCCAGCAGCGCGGGACAGTCCTACGAGCAGTACTTC. This chain links TRBV5-6 with TRBJ2-7, with D possibly matching TRBD1 (7 bases). V lost 4 bases and J 1 base, leaving 9 bases between the germline ends. CDR1 and CDR2 from the germline V gene are SGHDT and YYEEEE. The CDR3 is made up of 13 amino acids.

There are a few counts of this clone. The genes are TRBV7-2 and TRBJ2-7; 12 bases are shared with TRBD2. V was clipped by 6 bases and J by 2 bases; unmatched bases: 5. This CDR3 is 15 amino acids long. The germline CDR1 and CDR2 sequences are SGHTA and FQGNSA. CDR3 DNA sequence: TGTGCCAGCAGTTCGACTAGCGGGAGCCCCTACGAGCAGTACTTC. Its protein is CASSSTSGSPYEQYF. The complete variable domain, with remaining parts taken from reference TRBV7-2 and TRBJ2-7, reads GAGVSQSPSNKVTEKGKDVELRCDPISGHTALYWYRQSLGQGLEFLIYFQGNSAPDKSGLPSDRFSAERTGGSVSTLTIQRTQQEDSAVYLCASSSTSGSPYEQYFGPGTRLTVT.

This rearrangement joins TRBV19 to TRBJ2-7, with 9 bases fitting TRBD1. J was trimmed by 2 bases and V by 2 bases; bases with no gene match: 4. The germline gives CDR1 LNHDA, CDR2 SQIVND (reference sequence). CDR3 length equals 15 residues. The CDR3 region has the DNA TGTGCCAGTAGTATATCGGGACAGGGTCCCTACGAGCAGTACTTC. It encodes CASSISGQGPYEQYF.

The chain joins TRBV21-1 to TRBJ1-2; no DNA check was done on the table's D call, TRBD1. TRBV21-1 is noted as a pseudogene. The CDR3 covers 17 residues. CDR3 nucleotide sequence: TGTGCCAGCAGCAAAGCCCGGGACAGGATATTTAACTATGGCTACACCTTC. Translation: CASSKARDRIFNYGYTF.

The table lists this clone with a few counts. The chain couples TRBV2 to TRBJ2-5; D is possibly TRBD1 (6 bases). The CDR3 consists of 14 residues. Trimming removed 3 bases from V and 7 bases from J, with 15 bases in between. Germline loops: CDR1 SNHLY, CDR2 FYNNEI. The CDR3 DNA reads TGTGCCAGCAGTGAGGACAGACCCACCGGGACCCAGTACTTC. Residues: CASSEDRPTGTQYF.

The rearrangement joins TRBV6-1 to TRBJ1-2; unclear D gene. Trimming removed 3 bases from V and 8 bases from J, with 7 bases in between. From germline, CDR1 is MNHNS and CDR2 SASEGT. The CDR3 totals 11 residues. For the CDR3, the DNA is TGTGCCAGCAGTGACACTGGGGGCTACACCTTC. It encodes CASSDTGGYTF.

This sequence joins TRBV4-1 and TRBJ2-4, with unresolved D. There are 14 residues in the CDR3. CDR1 and CDR2 from the germline V gene are MGHRA and YSYEKL. V gave up 1 base and J gave up 8 bases, with 12 bases separating them. This CDR3 is CASSQVGVRDIQYF. The CDR3 bases are TGCGCCAGCAGCCAAGTTGGGGTCCGAGACATTCAGTACTTC.

The chain joins TRBV4-2 to TRBJ2-3; TRBD1 matches 8 bases. The CDR3 is 16 amino acids. With 5 bases clipped from V and 2 bases from J, the junction kept 9 bases outside the gene matches. CDR1 and CDR2 from the germline V gene are LGHNA and YNFKEQ. The CDR3 sequence: CASSSPGQDPTDTQYF. CDR3 nucleotides: TGTGCCAGCAGCTCACCGGGACAGGACCCCACAGATACGCAGTATTTT.

The V gene is TRBV7-8, the J gene TRBJ1-5, with a tentative D call TRBD1 (5 bases). The CDR3 length is 16 residues. The germline CDR1 and CDR2 sequences are SGHVS and FQNEAQ. V was trimmed by 1 base and J by 4 bases, leaving 14 bases between them. The CDR3: CASSLGAKGLNQPQHF. The CDR3, as DNA: TGTGCCAGCAGCTTAGGGGCAAAGGGGCTTAATCAGCCCCAGCATTTT.

V and J are TRBV5-1 and TRBJ1-2, with 8 bases lining up with TRBD1. Germline-derived CDR1 and CDR2 are SGHRS and YFSETQ. The V and J ends lost 0 bases and 5 bases, in that order; junction bases with no gene match: 6. The CDR3 totals 15 residues. CDR3 sequence reads: CASSLAGTGSYGYTF. The CDR3 region has the DNA TGCGCCAGCAGCTTGGCCGGGACAGGCTCGTATGGCTACACCTTC. The full variable domain, in which reference TRBV5-1 and TRBJ1-2 provide the parts outside the CDR3, is KAGVTQTPRYLIKTRGQQVTLSCSPISGHRSVSWYQQTPGQGLQFLFEYFSETQRNKGNFPGRFSGRQFSNSRSEMNVSTLELGDSALYLCASSLAGTGSYGYTFGSGTRLTVV.

This rearrangement joins TRBV29-1 to TRBJ2-7; a possible D gene is TRBD2 (6 bases). This CDR3 is built from 13 residues. Germline V gene lookup returns CDR1 SQVTM and CDR2 ANQGSEA. Trimming pared 4 bases from V and 7 bases from J, leaving 17 bases between. CDR3 in DNA: TGCAGCGTTGCGGCGGGATTCGGTATAGAGCAGTACTTC. Protein product: CSVAAGFGIEQYF.

The V gene is TRBV6-6, the J gene TRBJ1-1; D is unclear. Per the germline V gene, CDR1 is MNHNY and CDR2 is SVGAGI (reference sequence). V lost 2 bases and J 3 bases, leaving 7 bases between the germline ends. This CDR3 has 13 residues. CDR3 DNA sequence: TGTGCCAGCAGTTACGCCGGGGACACTGAAGCTTTCTTT. This codes for CASSYAGDTEAFF.

This chain links TRBV28 with TRBJ2-7; 7 bases align to TRBD2. The trim removed 4 bases at V and 6 bases at J, leaving 3 bases unmatched. Germline loops: CDR1 MDHEN, CDR2 SYDVKM. The CDR3 runs to 12 residues. The CDR3 DNA sequence: TGTGCCAGCAGTTGGGGGGGAGTCGAGCAGTACTTC. It specifies CASSWGGVEQYF. Full variable domain (remainder filled in from reference TRBV28 and TRBJ2-7): DVKVTQSSRYLVKRTGEKVFLECVQDMDHENMFWYRQDPGLGLRLIYFSYDVKMKEKGDIPEGYSVSREKKERFSLILESASTNQTSMYLCASSWGGVEQYFGPGTRLTVT.